One and the same sample provided the 5 T cell receptor beta chains below, sequenced in a study of early T cells in non-severe SARS-CoV-2 infection. TCRdb reprocessed the 5' RACE reads via MiXCR and lists one record per CDR3 protein. This table holds around 82,000 distinct CDR3 sequences, under 15% found once. The sample was whole blood. The receptors were sampled from an adult who was a healthcare worker with PCR-confirmed SARS-CoV-2 infection or an uninfected control (not recorded which).

As DNA, the CDR3 is TGTGCCAGCAGTTACTCGGGGACTGGGGCCAACGTCCTGACTTTC. It yields the protein CASSYSGTGANVLTF. This chain connects TRBV6-5 to TRBJ2-6; D uncertain. The CDR3 totals 15 residues. Germline V gene lookup returns CDR1 MNHEY and CDR2 SVGAGI. Trimming took off 0 bases at V and 2 bases at J, with 5 bases between the two ends.

This clonotype turned up a few times. The chain employs TRBV19 and TRBJ1-2, with D maybe TRBD1 (6 bases). The V gene lost 5 bases and the J gene lost 8 bases, with 21 bases spanning the gap. This CDR3 has 15 amino acids. Per the germline V gene, CDR1 is LNHDA and CDR2 is SQIVND (reference sequence). The CDR3 loop reads CASSATGSVGRGYTF. The CDR3, as DNA: TGTGCCAGTAGTGCGACAGGATCGGTGGGAAGGGGCTACACCTTC. Complete variable domain (other parts from reference TRBV19 and TRBJ1-2): DGGITQSPKYLFRKEGQNVTLSCEQNLNHDAMYWYRQDPGQGLRLIYYSQIVNDFQKGDIAEGYSVSREKKESFPLTVTSAQKNPTAFYLCASSATGSVGRGYTFGSGTRLTVV.

The chain has TRBV4-2 and TRBJ2-3; 7 bases agree with TRBD2. Trimming at V came to 0 bases and at J to 0 bases, leaving 6 bases not matched to a gene. This CDR3 is built from 17 residues. Germline CDR1 and CDR2: LGHNA and YNFKEQ. The CDR3 sequence is CASSQDRPSGSTDTQYF. As DNA, the CDR3 is TGTGCCAGCAGCCAAGATAGGCCTAGCGGTAGCACAGATACGCAGTATTTT.

The chain is built from TRBV5-1 and TRBJ2-5; 13 nucleotides align to TRBD2. The CDR3 loop spans 16 amino acids. The V gene end was trimmed by 4 bases and the J gene end by 7 bases; junction bases not matched to a gene: 10. Germline V CDR1 and CDR2: SGHRS, YFSETQ. The CDR3 sequence: CASSPGLAGAGGTQYF. CDR3 DNA: TGCGCCAGCAGCCCAGGACTAGCGGGGGCTGGGGGGACCCAGTACTTC.

This rearrangement joins TRBV7-9 to TRBJ2-7, with TRBD2 matching 7 bases. The CDR3 runs to 16 residues. In germline, CDR1 is SEHNR, CDR2 FQNEAQ (reference sequence). Trimming removed 1 base from V and 6 bases from J; junction bases left unmatched: 12. The CDR3 loop reads CASSLGSGVASGEQYV. CDR3 sequence (DNA): TGTGCCAGCAGCTTAGGCAGCGGGGTAGCATCGGGCGAGCAGTACGTC.